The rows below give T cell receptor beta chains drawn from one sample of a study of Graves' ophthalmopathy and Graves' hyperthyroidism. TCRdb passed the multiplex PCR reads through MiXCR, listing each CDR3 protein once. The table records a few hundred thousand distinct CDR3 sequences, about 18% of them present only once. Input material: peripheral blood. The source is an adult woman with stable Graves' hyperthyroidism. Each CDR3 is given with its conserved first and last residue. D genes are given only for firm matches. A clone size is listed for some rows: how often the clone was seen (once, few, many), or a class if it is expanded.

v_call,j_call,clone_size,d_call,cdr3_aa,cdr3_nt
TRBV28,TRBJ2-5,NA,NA,CASSLSELQETQYF,TGTGCCAGCAGTTTATCGGAGCTCCAAGAGACCCAGTACTTC
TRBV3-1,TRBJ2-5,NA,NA,CASSQGVIGRTQYF,TGTGCCAGCAGCCAAGGTGTCATTGGGCGGACCCAGTACTTC
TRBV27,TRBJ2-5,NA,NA,CASSFIVGMSDQYF,TGTGCCAGCAGTTTTATAGTCGGGATGTCAGATCAGTACTTC
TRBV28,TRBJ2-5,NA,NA,CASSFTRGQQETQYF,TGTGCCAGCAGTTTTACCCGGGGCCAACAAGAGACCCAGTACTTC
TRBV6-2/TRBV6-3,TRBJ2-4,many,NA,CASSWGGSGQWGDIQYF,TGTGCCAGCAGTTGGGGAGGATCGGGACAGTGGGGAGACATTCAGTACTTC
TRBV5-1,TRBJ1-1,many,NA,CASSLGRGARNTEAFF,TGCGCCAGCAGCTTGGGAAGGGGCGCCAGGAACACTGAAGCTTTCTTT
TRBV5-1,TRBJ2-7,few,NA,CASSFAVGGTYEQYF,TGCGCCAGCAGCTTCGCAGTGGGTGGGACCTACGAGCAGTACTTC
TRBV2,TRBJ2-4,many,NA,CASTQQKNIQYF,TGTGCCAGCACCCAACAGAAAAACATTCAGTACTTC
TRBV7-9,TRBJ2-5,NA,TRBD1,CASSSGQTRETQYF,TGTGCCAGCAGCTCGGGACAGACGCGAGAGACCCAGTACTTC
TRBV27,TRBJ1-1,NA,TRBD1,CASRQGAPNTEAFF,TGTGCCAGCAGACAGGGGGCCCCGAACACTGAAGCTTTCTTT
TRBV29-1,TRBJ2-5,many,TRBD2,CSVIAGVAETQYF,TGCAGCGTTATAGCGGGAGTAGCGGAGACCCAGTACTTC
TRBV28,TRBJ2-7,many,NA,CASSSYGVWGERDYEQYF,TGTGCCAGCAGTTCCTACGGGGTCTGGGGGGAAAGGGACTACGAGCAGTACTTC
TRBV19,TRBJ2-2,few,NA,CASVTRNTGELFF,TGTGCCAGTGTGACTAGAAACACCGGGGAGCTGTTTTTT
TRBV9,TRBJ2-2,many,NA,CASRLTPGTGELFF,TGTGCCAGCCGACTAACCCCAGGGACCGGGGAGCTGTTTTTT
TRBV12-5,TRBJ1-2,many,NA,CASGLDYSNYGYTF,TGTGCTAGTGGTTTGGACTACTCTAACTATGGCTACACCTTC
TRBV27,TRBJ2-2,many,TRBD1,CVAGGMNTGELFF,TGTGTCGCAGGGGGTATGAACACCGGGGAGCTGTTTTTT
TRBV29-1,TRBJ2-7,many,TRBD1,CSVRTGANYEQYF,TGCAGCGTTAGGACAGGGGCTAACTACGAGCAGTACTTC
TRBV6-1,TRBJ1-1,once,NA,CASRSRTAENTEAFF,TGTGCCAGCAGATCTAGGACGGCAGAGAACACTGAAGCTTTCTTT
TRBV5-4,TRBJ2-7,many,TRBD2,CASSLSLGTSGIYEQYF,TGTGCCAGCAGCTTGTCATTAGGGACTAGCGGGATCTACGAGCAGTACTTC
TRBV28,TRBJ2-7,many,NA,CASSFVRVSYEQYF,TGTGCCAGCAGTTTTGTCAGGGTATCCTACGAGCAGTACTTC
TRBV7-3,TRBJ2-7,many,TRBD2,CASSLLGTSSEQYF,TGTGCCAGCAGCTTACTTGGGACTAGTTCCGAGCAGTACTTC
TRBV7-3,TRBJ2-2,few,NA,CASSPGPVELFF,TGTGCCAGCAGCCCGGGACCCGTGGAGCTGTTTTTT